Below, 6 T cell receptor beta chains from the same sample are listed, as sequenced in a study of OX40 agonist ivuxolimab in advanced cancers. Receptor amplification or capture employed the immunoSEQ multiplex PCR assay. This is the immuneACCESS table as TCRdb keeps it, with only in-frame sequences that have V and J called. A part of the clones is gone; compared with another copy, unresolved V genes explain less than half, and the rest is unexplained. In this sample the table shows about 100,000 clones, about 87% of which occur a single time. The top ten constitute under 0.8% of the sample. This material consisted of CD4+ or CD8+ T cells sorted from blood, taken in a trial of the OX40 agonist ivuxolimab. The receptor source for this set is an adult with an advanced solid tumor such as melanoma, head and neck, liver or kidney cancer.

The chain carries TRBV5-1 and TRBJ2-6; 8 nucleotides align to TRBD1. Germline V gene sequence: CDR1 SGHRS, CDR2 YFSETQ. V lost 7 bases and J lost 2; bases outside the gene matches: 8. This CDR3 has 16 residues. The CDR3 DNA sequence: TGCGCCAGCGGCGACAGGGGAAGTACTGGGGCCAACGTCCTGACTTTC. Its translation is CASGDRGSTGANVLTF.

This sequence joins TRBV27 and TRBJ2-7; unclear D gene. V lost 6 bases and J 0 bases, leaving 12 bases between the germline ends. Germline CDR1 reads MNHEY; CDR2 reads SMNVEV (reference sequence). The length of the CDR3 is 14 residues. The CDR3 sequence: CASSLRAISYEQYF. As DNA, the CDR3 is TGTGCCAGCAGCCTACGTGCCATCTCCTACGAGCAGTACTTC.

This clone was seen once. This chain uses TRBV7-3 with TRBJ2-2, with D perhaps TRBD2 (6 bases). The V end lost 5 bases, the J end lost 1 base, and 14 bases lay between the germline ends. Germline CDR1 and CDR2: SGHTA and FQGTGA. The CDR3 consists of 16 residues. Here the CDR3 reads CASSLLGGMNTGELFF. The CDR3 DNA is TGTGCCAGCAGCCTCTTGGGCGGGATGAACACCGGGGAGCTGTTTTTT. The full variable domain, its missing parts supplied by reference TRBV7-3 and TRBJ2-2, is GAGVSQTPSNKVTEKGKYVELRCDPISGHTALYWYRQSLGQGPEFLIYFQGTGAADDSGLPNDRFFAVRPEGSVSTLKIQRTERGDSAVYLCASSLLGGMNTGELFFGEGSRLTVL.

This clone was recorded once. The chain is built from TRBV28 and TRBJ1-1, with D possibly TRBD1 on 6 matching bases. CDR1 is MDHEN and CDR2 is SYDVKM in the germline V gene. CDR3 size: 15 residues. V gave up 5 bases and J gave up 11 bases, with 24 bases separating them. CDR3 region: CASSPTLTGLHMAFF. As DNA, the CDR3 is TGTGCCAGCAGTCCGACCCTGACAGGTCTTCATATGGCTTTCTTT.

The genes are TRBV18 and TRBJ2-1; 7 positions agree with TRBD1. CDR3 size: 15 residues. The junction had 9 bases not matched to a gene; V was cut back by 6 bases and J by 4 bases. Germline lookup yields CDR1 KGHSH and CDR2 LQKENI. CDR3 sequence: CASSPDRPLYNEQFF. The CDR3, as DNA: TGTGCCAGCTCGCCGGACAGGCCACTTTACAATGAGCAGTTCTTC. Supplemented by reference TRBV18 and TRBJ2-1, the full variable domain reads NAGVMQNPRHLVRRRGQEARLRCSPMKGHSHVYWYRQLPEEGLKFMVYLQKENIIDESGMPKERFSAEFPKEGPSILRIQQVVRGDSAAYFCASSPDRPLYNEQFFGPGTRLTVL.

The CDR3 protein is CASSRLAGGQVGRNEQYF. CDR3 coding DNA: TGTGCCAGCAGCCGACTAGCGGGGGGGCAGGTCGGTCGGAACGAGCAGTACTTC. The V call is TRBV5-4, the J call TRBJ2-7; TRBD2 agrees at 14 bases. CDR1 and CDR2 from the germline V gene are SGHNT and YYREEE (reference sequence). The CDR3 totals 18 residues. The J segment lost 5 bases and the V segment lost 4 bases, leaving 14 bases of the junction unmatched.